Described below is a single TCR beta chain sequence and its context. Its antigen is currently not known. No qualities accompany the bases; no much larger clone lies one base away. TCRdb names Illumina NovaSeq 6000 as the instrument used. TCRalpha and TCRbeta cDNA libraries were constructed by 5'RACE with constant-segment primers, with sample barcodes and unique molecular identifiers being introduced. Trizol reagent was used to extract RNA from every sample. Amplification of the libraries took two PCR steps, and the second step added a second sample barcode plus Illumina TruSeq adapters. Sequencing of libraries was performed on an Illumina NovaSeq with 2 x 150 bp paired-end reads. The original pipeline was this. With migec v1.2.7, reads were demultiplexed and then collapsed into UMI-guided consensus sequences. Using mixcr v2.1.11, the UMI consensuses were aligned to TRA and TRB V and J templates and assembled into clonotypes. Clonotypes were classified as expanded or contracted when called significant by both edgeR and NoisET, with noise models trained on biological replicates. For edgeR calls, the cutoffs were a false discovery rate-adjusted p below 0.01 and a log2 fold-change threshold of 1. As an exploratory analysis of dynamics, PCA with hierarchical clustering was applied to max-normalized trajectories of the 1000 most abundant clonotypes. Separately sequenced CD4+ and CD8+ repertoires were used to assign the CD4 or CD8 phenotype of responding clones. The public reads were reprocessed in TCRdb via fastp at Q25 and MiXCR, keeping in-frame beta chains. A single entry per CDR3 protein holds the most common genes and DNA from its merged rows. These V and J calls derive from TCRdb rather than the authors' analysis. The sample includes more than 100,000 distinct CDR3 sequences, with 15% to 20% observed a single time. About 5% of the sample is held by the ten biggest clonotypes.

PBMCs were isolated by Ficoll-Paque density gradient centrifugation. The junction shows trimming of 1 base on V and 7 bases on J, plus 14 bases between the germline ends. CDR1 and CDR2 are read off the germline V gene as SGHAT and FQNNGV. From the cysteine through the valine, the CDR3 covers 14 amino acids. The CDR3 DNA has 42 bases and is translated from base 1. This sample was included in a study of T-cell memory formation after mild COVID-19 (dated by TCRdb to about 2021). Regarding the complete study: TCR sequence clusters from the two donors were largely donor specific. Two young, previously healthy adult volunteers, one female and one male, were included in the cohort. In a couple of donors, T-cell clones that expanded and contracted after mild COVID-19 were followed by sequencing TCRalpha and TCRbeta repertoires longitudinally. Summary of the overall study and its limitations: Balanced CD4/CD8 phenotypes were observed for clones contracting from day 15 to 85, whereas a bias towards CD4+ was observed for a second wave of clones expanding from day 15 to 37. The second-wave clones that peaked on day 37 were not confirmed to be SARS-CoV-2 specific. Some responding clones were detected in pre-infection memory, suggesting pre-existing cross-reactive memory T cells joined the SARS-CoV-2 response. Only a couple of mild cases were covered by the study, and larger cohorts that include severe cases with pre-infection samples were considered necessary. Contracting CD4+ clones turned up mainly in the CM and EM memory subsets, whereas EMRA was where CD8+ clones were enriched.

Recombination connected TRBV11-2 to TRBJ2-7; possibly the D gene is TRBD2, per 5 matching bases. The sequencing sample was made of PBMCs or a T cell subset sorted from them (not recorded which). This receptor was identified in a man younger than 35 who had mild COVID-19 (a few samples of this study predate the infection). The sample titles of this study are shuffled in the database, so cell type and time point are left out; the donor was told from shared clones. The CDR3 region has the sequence CASSLVAGRREQYV. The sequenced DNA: TGTGCCAGCAGCTTAGTAGCCGGGCGGAGGGAGCAGTACGTC.